Below, 27 T cell receptor beta chains from the same sample are listed, as sequenced in a study of post-analysis software for immune sequencing data. Researchers reported that TCR beta cDNA libraries carried unique molecular identifiers. One entry per CDR3 protein results from TCRdb running MiXCR on the PCR reads. The table includes about 190,000 distinct CDR3 sequences, around 30% detected once. Study-wide results and limits: In patients, 4 to 6 TRBV segments were more frequent than in controls, with TRBV5-6, TRBV5-1 and TRBV20-1 among them.

The antigens for these receptors are not known. Sequences were obtained from blood. Every receptor here comes from a girl between 2 and 17 years old with multiple sclerosis.

In regard to this clonotype: One junction end does not reproduce the germline sequence, and a read error may be involved. The chain joins TRBV9 to TRBJ2-5, with 12 positions matching TRBD2. This CDR3 region has 15 residues. CDR1 is SGDLS and CDR2 is YYNGEE in the germline V gene. Here the CDR3 DNA reads TGTGCCTGCAGCGTAGCCCCTAGCGGGGGGGCCGGGCAGTACTTC. Residues: CACSVAPSGGAGQYF.

The rearrangement uses TRBV12-3 or TRBV12-4 and TRBJ2-1, with 9 positions matching TRBD1. The CDR3 consists of 13 residues. The junction had 5 bases not matched to a gene; V was cut back by 6 bases and J by 8 bases. The CDR3 region has the DNA TGTGCCAGCAGACGGACAGGGGAACATGAGCAGTTCTTC. Translated: CASRRTGEHEQFF.

This clonotype appeared many times. The V call is TRBV5-5, the J call TRBJ2-5; D might be TRBD1 (6 bases). The V end lost 3 bases, the J end lost 4 bases, and 10 bases lay between the germline ends. From germline, CDR1 is SGHKS and CDR2 YYEKEE (reference sequence). The CDR3 covers 13 residues. This chain's CDR3 is CASSSPDRETQYF. DNA for the CDR3: TGTGCCAGCAGCTCGCCGGACAGAGAGACCCAGTACTTC.

Comment on this clonotype: This could be a read error, since a much larger clone is one nucleotide away. The chain uses TRBV7-2 and TRBJ1-2, with a weak D call TRBD1 (5 bases). Trimming left V 2 bases short and J 6 bases short, with 13 bases between. This CDR3 has 14 residues. Germline values: CDR1 SGHTA, CDR2 FQGNSA. The CDR3 region is CASSLYPGQDGYTF. The DNA for the CDR3 is TGTGCCAGCAGCTTATACCCGGGGCAGGATGGCTACACCTTC. Drawing the rest from reference TRBV7-2 and TRBJ1-2, the complete variable domain is GAGVSQSPSNKVTEKGKDVELRCDPISGHTALYWYRQSLGQGLEFLIYFQGNSAPDKSGLPSDRFSAERTGGSVSTLTIQRTQQEDSAVYLCASSLYPGQDGYTFGSGTRLTVV.

This chain links TRBV4-2 with TRBJ2-3, with 7 bases that match TRBD2. The CDR3 contains 20 residues. After removal of 1 base from V and 2 bases from J, the junction contained 18 bases not matched to a gene. Germline V gives CDR1 LGHNA, CDR2 YNFKEQ. CDR3 bases: TGTGCCAGCAGCCAAGGTTTTTCTCCTCAGCGGGGCCTTGACACAGATACGCAGTATTTT. As protein: CASSQGFSPQRGLDTDTQYF.

The chain recombines TRBV19 with TRBJ1-2; a weak D match, TRBD1 (5 bases). V was cut by 7 bases and J by 8 bases, with 14 bases left in between. Germline values: CDR1 LNHDA, CDR2 SQIVND (reference sequence). CDR3 length: 12 amino acids. The CDR3 nucleotides are TGTGCCAGTACCGATCCGGGACGAGGCTACACCTTC. It yields the protein CASTDPGRGYTF.

The sample holds many counts of this clonotype. Here the CDR3 DNA reads TGTGCCAGCAGCCGGACTAGCGTAGCCAAAAACATTCAGTACTTC. Translating it yields CASSRTSVAKNIQYF. The chain is built from TRBV7-9 and TRBJ2-4, with 9 bases lining up with TRBD2. This CDR3 has 15 residues. The germline V gene encodes CDR1 SEHNR and CDR2 FQNEAQ (reference sequence). The V gene end was trimmed by 5 bases and the J gene end by 0 bases; junction bases not matched to a gene: 2. Together with reference TRBV7-9 and TRBJ2-4, the CDR3 gives the full variable domain: DTGVSQNPRHKITKRGQNVTFRCDPISEHNRLYWYRQTLGQGPEFLTYFQNEAQLEKSRLLSDRFSAERPKGSFSTLEIQRTEQGDSAMYLCASSRTSVAKNIQYFGAGTRLSVL.

This clonotype has at least ten counts. V gene TRBV4-1 combines with J gene TRBJ1-2; no firm D call. The V and J ends lost 4 bases and 2 bases respectively, with 11 bases between them. Germline V gene sequence: CDR1 MGHRA, CDR2 YSYEKL. The CDR3 is made up of 14 amino acids. The DNA for the CDR3 is TGCGCCAGCAGCCTTTCGGGTACGAACTATGGCTACACCTTC. Its protein product is CASSLSGTNYGYTF.

This clonotype was observed once. Just one base apart from a much larger clone, this may be a read error. The rearrangement links TRBV20-1 to TRBJ1-2, with D uncertain. The CDR3 runs 11 residues. CDR1 is DFQATT, CDR2 SNEGSKA, per germline (reference sequence). The CDR3 sequence is CRAGWAYGYTF. The CDR3 bases are TGCAGGGCCGGGTGGGCGTACGGCTACACCTTC.

This clonotype was picked up a small number of times. The rearrangement links TRBV25-1 to TRBJ1-6, with no clear D. CDR1 MGHDK and CDR2 SYGVNS come from the germline V gene. Trimming cost V 1 base and J 7 bases, with 5 bases left between them. The CDR3 contains 13 residues. The CDR3 here is CASSESGNSPLHF. The CDR3, as DNA: TGTGCCAGCAGTGAATCTGGGAATTCACCCCTCCACTTT.

This clonotype was seen more than once but under ten times. The J gene is TRBJ2-1, the V gene TRBV29-1; D gene ambiguous. The CDR3 runs 11 residues. Looked up from germline, CDR1 is SQVTM and CDR2 is ANQGSEA. V was pared by 7 bases and J by 7 bases, with 11 bases between. The CDR3 here is CSAELGNEQFF. The CDR3 DNA sequence: TGCAGCGCGGAGCTGGGGAATGAGCAGTTCTTC.

The gene calls are TRBV20-1 and TRBJ2-1; 10 bases line up with TRBD1. CDR1 and CDR2 from the germline V gene are DFQATT and SNEGSKA (reference sequence). V was pared by 3 bases and J by 7 bases, with 9 bases of the junction left unmatched. The CDR3 has 15 residues. The chain's CDR3 is CSASGDRGSGNEQFF. The DNA for the CDR3 is TGCAGTGCTAGCGGGGACAGGGGATCGGGGAATGAGCAGTTCTTC.

The rearrangement joins TRBV5-1 to TRBJ1-2; D may be TRBD1 (5 bases). CDR1 SGHRS and CDR2 YFSETQ come from the germline V gene. This CDR3 has 15 amino acids. Trimming shortened V by 0 bases and J by 3 bases, and 12 bases separated the two germline ends. CDR3 in DNA: TGCGCCAGCAGCTTGGGGGGAGAAGGGGACTATGGCTACACCTTC. Translated, it gives CASSLGGEGDYGYTF.

This clonotype was seen a few times. This chain connects TRBV6-1 to TRBJ1-5; 7 positions match TRBD1. Germline trimming cut 0 bases from V and 3 bases from J; bases unmatched to any gene: 5. Germline values: CDR1 MNHNS, CDR2 SASEGT. CDR3 length equals 16 residues. The CDR3 sequence is CASSEALGTDNQPQHF. DNA for the CDR3: TGTGCCAGCAGTGAAGCGCTTGGGACAGACAATCAGCCCCAGCATTTT.

The chain links TRBV18 to TRBJ2-1, with no clear D. The end of the DNA aligns better with TRBJ2-7, so the J call may be wrong. CDR1 KGHSH and CDR2 LQKENI come from the germline V gene. This CDR3 spans 16 amino acids. CDR3 amino acids: CASSPSAQGSYNEQYF. CDR3 nucleotides: TGTGCCAGCTCACCTTCTGCCCAAGGCTCCTACAATGAGCAGTACTTC.

In this sample, this clonotype turned up a few times. V gene TRBV28 combines with J gene TRBJ2-1; possible D gene TRBD1, 6 bases. This CDR3 contains 14 residues. V dropped 11 bases and J dropped 7 bases, with 21 bases sitting between them. The germline V gene encodes CDR1 MDHEN and CDR2 SYDVKM. Here the CDR3 DNA reads TGTGCCGGTCAACAGGGAAGTGGGAAAAATGAGCAGTTCTTC. This sequence encodes CAGQQGSGKNEQFF.

The chain employs TRBV6-1 and TRBJ2-7, with D possibly being TRBD2 (6 bases). The CDR3 extends over 15 amino acids. Deletions cut 2 bases from V and 4 bases from J, with 15 bases between. Germline CDR1 and CDR2: MNHNS and SASEGT. The CDR3 here is CASSELWTGGYEQYF. In nucleotides, the CDR3 is TGTGCCAGCAGTGAACTCTGGACCGGGGGATACGAGCAGTACTTC.

This clonotype was counted at least ten times. The V gene is TRBV12-3 or TRBV12-4, the J gene TRBJ1-2; perhaps TRBD1 as D (6 bases). V dropped 5 bases and J dropped 3 bases, with 16 bases sitting between them. CDR3 length equals 15 residues. The CDR3 here is CASSTHTGKDYGYTF. The CDR3 region has the DNA TGTGCCAGCAGTACCCACACAGGGAAGGACTATGGCTACACCTTC.

As DNA, the CDR3 is TGTGCCAGTCAGACCGGGGAGCGAGTGGAAGCTTTCTTT. Amino acids: CASQTGERVEAFF. The genes are TRBV12-3 or TRBV12-4 and TRBJ1-1; D is undetermined. V lost 9 bases to trimming and J lost 8 bases, with 19 bases between them. The CDR3 extends over 13 amino acids.

On this clonotype itself: One end of the junction fails to match germline, which may point to a read error. The chain links TRBV2 to TRBJ1-1, with 10 bases lining up with TRBD1. The CDR3 has 16 amino acids. Germline CDR1 is SNHLY and CDR2 is FYNNEI. CDR3 sequence: CANFKGDRGKNTETFF. The CDR3 bases are TGTGCCAACTTTAAGGGGGACAGGGGCAAAAACACTGAAACTTTCTTT.

This clonotype showed up many times. The chain combines TRBV5-1 with TRBJ2-7; TRBD2 matches 10 bases. After removal of 0 bases from V and 2 bases from J, the junction contained 2 bases not matched to a gene. The CDR3 runs to 15 residues. Germline V gene lookup returns CDR1 SGHRS and CDR2 YFSETQ. CDR3 region: CASSLGLAGAYEQYF. Here the CDR3 DNA reads TGCGCCAGCAGCTTGGGCCTAGCGGGAGCCTACGAGCAGTACTTC.

In this sample, this clonotype turned up many times. The chain combines TRBV7-9 with TRBJ1-5, with D uncertain. The CDR3 has 13 residues. Trimming left V 8 bases short and J 2 bases short, with 10 bases between. Germline-derived CDR1 and CDR2 are SEHNR and FQNEAQ (reference sequence). The CDR3 sequence is CASGNRGNQPQHF. In nucleotides, the CDR3 is TGTGCCAGCGGGAACCGGGGCAATCAGCCCCAGCATTTT. Full variable domain (missing parts from reference TRBV7-9 and TRBJ1-5): DTGVSQNPRHKITKRGQNVTFRCDPISEHNRLYWYRQTLGQGPEFLTYFQNEAQLEKSRLLSDRFSAERPKGSFSTLEIQRTEQGDSAMYLCASGNRGNQPQHFGDGTRLSIL.

At least ten counts were recorded for this clonotype. This rearrangement joins TRBV7-3 to TRBJ2-1, with D possibly matching TRBD2 (7 bases). V dropped 1 base and J dropped 6 bases, with 16 bases sitting between them. CDR3 length: 16 residues. The V gene's germline CDR1 is SGHTA and CDR2 FQGTGA. The CDR3 DNA is TGTGCCAGCAGCTTAAACCGCGGGGGCTCACTCAATGAGCAGTTCTTC. It is translated as CASSLNRGGSLNEQFF.

To note about this clonotype: Since a much larger clone is just one base distant, this may be a read error. In this CDR3 the conserved last residue, phenylalanine or tryptophan, is missing, so a read error is likely. The chain has TRBV6-1 and TRBJ2-1; possibly TRBD1 for D (6 bases). The V end was cut by 5 bases, the J end by 0 bases, with 23 bases between. CDR1 is MNHNS and CDR2 is SASEGT in the germline V gene. The length of the CDR3 is 19 residues. CDR3 DNA: TGTGCCAGCAGTAGATGGCAGGGTGGGGGCTCGAGCTCCTACAATGAGCAGTTCGTC. Amino acids: CASSRWQGGGSSSYNEQFV.

This clonotype was seen many times. This rearrangement joins TRBV4-1 to TRBJ1-4; 7 nucleotides line up with TRBD1. CDR1 and CDR2 from the germline V gene are MGHRA and YSYEKL. The CDR3 length is 16 residues. Trimming cost V 1 base and J 1 base; bases outside gene matches: 3. The CDR3 loop reads CASSQGYRGTNEKLFF. CDR3 coding DNA: TGCGCCAGCAGCCAAGGATACAGGGGAACTAATGAAAAACTGTTTTTT.

This rearrangement joins TRBV30 to TRBJ1-1; possibly TRBD1 for D (5 bases). CDR1 is GTSNPN and CDR2 is SVGIG in the germline V gene (reference sequence). CDR3 length: 13 amino acids. The V and J ends lost 2 bases and 1 base respectively, with 8 bases between them. The CDR3 region is CAWSPRENTEAFF. As DNA, the CDR3 is TGTGCCTGGAGTCCCAGGGAGAACACTGAAGCTTTCTTT.

At least ten counts were recorded for this clonotype. V usage is TRBV5-1 and J usage is TRBJ2-4; D could derive from TRBD1 or TRBD2 (6 bases each). Germline V lookup: CDR1 SGHRS, CDR2 YFSETQ. Trimming removed 3 bases at V and 5 bases at J, with 24 bases between. The CDR3 sequence is 18 residues long. The CDR3 DNA sequence: TGCGCCAGCAGCTCCAGGAGGGGGATGGCTTATCGGGAAAACATTCAGTACTTC. Residues: CASSSRRGMAYRENIQYF.